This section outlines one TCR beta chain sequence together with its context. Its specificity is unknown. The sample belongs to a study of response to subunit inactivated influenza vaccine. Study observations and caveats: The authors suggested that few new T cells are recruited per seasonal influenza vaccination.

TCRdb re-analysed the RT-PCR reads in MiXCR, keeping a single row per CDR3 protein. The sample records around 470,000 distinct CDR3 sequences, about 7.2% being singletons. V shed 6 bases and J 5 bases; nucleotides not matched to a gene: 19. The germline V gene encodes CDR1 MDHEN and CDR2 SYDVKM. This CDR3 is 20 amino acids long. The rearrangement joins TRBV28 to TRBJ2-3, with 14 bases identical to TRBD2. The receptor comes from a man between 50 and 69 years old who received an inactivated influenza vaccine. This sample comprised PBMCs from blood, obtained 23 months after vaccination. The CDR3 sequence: CASSGLLLLGLAGEQDTQYF. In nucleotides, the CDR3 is TGTGCCAGCAGCGGATTGTTACTCTTGGGACTAGCGGGGGAGCAAGATACGCAGTATTTT.